Following are 13 T cell receptor beta chains from one sample sequenced in a study of PD-L1 blockade in urothelial cancer. Method: immunoSEQ multiplex PCR; TCRdb's copy keeps in-frame clones and lacks some. The sample has under 40,000 clones; 90% are singletons. The sequenced sample was PBMCs, obtained around atezolizumab (anti-PD-L1) treatment. Every receptor here comes from a man aged 70 or older with urothelial cancer.

The V gene is TRBV10-1, the J gene TRBJ2-3, with D hard to call. Germline CDR1 is WNHNN and CDR2 is SYGVQD (reference sequence). This CDR3 comprises 15 residues. Between the trimmed V and J ends, which lost 3 bases and 8 bases, there was a span of 18 bases. This chain's CDR3 is CASSEGNPRSGTQYF. The CDR3 nucleotides are TGCGCCAGCAGTGAAGGAAATCCTAGGTCGGGTACGCAGTATTTT.

V gene TRBV2 combines with J gene TRBJ2-7; 8 bases align to TRBD2. From germline, CDR1 is SNHLY and CDR2 FYNNEI. There are 14 residues in the CDR3. Germline trimming cut 7 bases from V and 6 bases from J; bases unmatched to any gene: 11. The CDR3 loop is CASNRAGARSEQYF. The CDR3 DNA is TGTGCCAGCAATCGAGCGGGAGCACGTTCCGAGCAGTACTTC.

The chain carries TRBV19 and TRBJ1-1; TRBD1 matches 8 bases. V dropped 5 bases and J dropped 6; count of bases not matched to a gene: 5. CDR3 length: 13 residues. The V gene's germline CDR1 is LNHDA and CDR2 SQIVND (reference sequence). The CDR3 nucleotides read TGTGCCAGTAGTTCTCACAGGGGGGCTGAAGCTTTCTTT. Protein sequence: CASSSHRGAEAFF.

The chain employs TRBV28 and TRBJ2-2, with D possibly TRBD1 on 6 matching bases. The CDR3 is 14 residues long. V was clipped by 10 bases and J by 1 base, with 13 bases between them. The germline gives CDR1 MDHEN, CDR2 SYDVKM. The DNA of the CDR3 is TGTGCCACCCCCCGACAGGAGAACACCGGGGAGCTGTTTTTT. Protein product: CATPRQENTGELFF.

This chain joins TRBV7-2 and TRBJ1-2; 11 nucleotides match TRBD1. The V gene end was trimmed by 5 bases and the J gene end by 4 bases; junction bases not matched to a gene: 3. The germline gives CDR1 SGHTA, CDR2 FQGNSA. The CDR3 loop spans 14 amino acids. CDR3 nucleotide sequence: TGTGCCAGCAGCATAGGACAGGGGGCCTATGGCTACACCTTC. It codes for CASSIGQGAYGYTF.

The rearrangement links TRBV5-1 to TRBJ2-6; no reliable D call. Trimming took 0 bases from V and 3 from J, leaving 7 bases between them. The CDR3 extends over 15 amino acids. Per the germline V gene, CDR1 is SGHRS and CDR2 is YFSETQ. This CDR3 is CASSLERRGANVLTF. CDR3 DNA sequence: TGCGCCAGCAGCTTGGAGCGCCGTGGGGCCAACGTCCTGACTTTC.

The chain uses TRBV18 and TRBJ2-5, with 15 bases fitting TRBD2. This CDR3 spans 16 amino acids. Trimming cost V 2 bases and J 5 bases; bases outside gene matches: 3. Germline values: CDR1 KGHSH, CDR2 LQKENI. The chain's CDR3 is CASSPRGLAGGETQYF. CDR3 sequence (DNA): TGTGCCAGCTCACCAAGGGGACTAGCGGGAGGTGAGACCCAGTACTTC.

This rearrangement joins TRBV4-1 to TRBJ2-7; the match to TRBD2 covers 7 bases. In germline, CDR1 is MGHRA, CDR2 YSYEKL. The CDR3 has 16 amino acids. J was trimmed by 0 bases and V by 4 bases; bases with no gene match: 9. CDR3 nucleotides: TGCGCCAGCAGCCCGCGGGCTAGCGGCGTCTCCTACGAGCAGTACTTC. Encoded protein: CASSPRASGVSYEQYF.

The chain has TRBV11-2 and TRBJ2-7; D perhaps matches TRBD2 (5 bases). The length of the CDR3 is 15 residues. V was trimmed by 0 bases and J by 0 bases, leaving 9 bases between them. Per germline, CDR1 SGHAT and CDR2 FQNNGV. Written as DNA, the CDR3 is TGTGCCAGCAGCTTAGATGTGGGGAGCTCCTACGAGCAGTACTTC. Amino acid sequence: CASSLDVGSSYEQYF.

The rearrangement joins TRBV5-1 to TRBJ2-1, with TRBD1 as a possible D gene (6 bases). Germline V gene sequence: CDR1 SGHRS, CDR2 YFSETQ. The length of the CDR3 is 16 residues. Trimming shortened V by 4 bases and J by 7 bases, and 21 bases separated the two germline ends. The CDR3 spells CASSLGASLVRNEQFF. CDR3 nucleotide sequence: TGCGCCAGCAGCCTGGGGGCTAGCTTGGTGAGGAATGAGCAGTTCTTC.

The chain uses TRBV19 and TRBJ1-1; TRBD1 matches at 8 bases. V was pared by 6 bases and J by 4 bases, with 19 bases of the junction left unmatched. Germline lookup yields CDR1 LNHDA and CDR2 SQIVND (reference sequence). The CDR3 has 18 amino acids. The CDR3 protein is CASRRQSGAGGSSTEAFF. The CDR3, as DNA: TGTGCCAGTAGACGCCAGAGCGGGGCAGGGGGCTCTAGCACTGAAGCTTTCTTT.

The rearrangement uses TRBV6-5 and TRBJ2-5; 7 bases align to TRBD1. Germline lookup yields CDR1 MNHEY and CDR2 SVGAGI. The trim removed 2 bases at V and 5 bases at J, leaving 8 bases unmatched. This CDR3 comprises 15 residues. The chain's CDR3 is CASSYLTGLGETQYF. CDR3 coding DNA: TGTGCCAGCAGTTACCTGACAGGGCTTGGGGAGACCCAGTACTTC.

This clone was counted a single time. The J gene is TRBJ1-4, the V gene TRBV11-2; TRBD1 is a possible D gene (5 bases). Between the trimmed V and J ends, which lost 5 bases and 5 bases, there was a span of 9 bases. The CDR3 has 13 residues. From germline, CDR1 is SGHAT and CDR2 FQNNGV. The CDR3 loop is CASSEPGNEKLFF. In DNA, the CDR3 is TGTGCCAGCAGCGAACCAGGGAATGAAAAACTGTTTTTT.